What follows is one T cell receptor beta chain and its context. Its antigen is currently unknown. These data come from a study of brain T cells in children with intractable seizures. Study-level findings and limits: Pre- and post-surgery blood differed in depth, so pre-surgery absences may be undersampling.

Time point: blood from clinic visit 5 months post-surgery; TSC patient then seizure free. Sequencing was limited to surgery cases with top T cell transcript signatures in brain tissue. At least one anti-epileptic drug was given before surgery. Trimming shortened V by 5 bases and J by 3 bases, and 10 bases separated the two germline ends. This CDR3 has 13 residues. Germline-derived CDR1 and CDR2 are ENHRY and SYGVKD. Here immunoSEQ multiplex PCR was the method, and the copy in TCRdb shows in-frame clones only, minus some. The sample records about 340,000 clones, 93% being singletons. The gene calls are TRBV10-3 and TRBJ2-5, with D possibly being TRBD2 (5 bases). This TCR was recovered from a boy younger than two with tuberous sclerosis and intractable seizures. The source was peripheral blood, collected approximately 5 months after surgery. CDR3 sequence (DNA): TGTGCCATCAGTAGCCTAGCCAAAGAGACCCAGTACTTC. As protein: CAISSLAKETQYF.